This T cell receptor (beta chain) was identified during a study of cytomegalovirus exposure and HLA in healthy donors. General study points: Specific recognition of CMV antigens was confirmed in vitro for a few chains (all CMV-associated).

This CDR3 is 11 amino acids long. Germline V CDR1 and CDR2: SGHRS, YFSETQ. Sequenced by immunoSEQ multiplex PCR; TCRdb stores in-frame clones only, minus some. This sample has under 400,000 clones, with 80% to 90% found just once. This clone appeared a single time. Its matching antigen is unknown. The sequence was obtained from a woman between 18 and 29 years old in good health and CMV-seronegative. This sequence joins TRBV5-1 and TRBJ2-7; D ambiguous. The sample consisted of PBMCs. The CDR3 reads CGNWSLYEQYF. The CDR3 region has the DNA TGCGGCAATTGGAGCCTCTACGAGCAGTACTTC.